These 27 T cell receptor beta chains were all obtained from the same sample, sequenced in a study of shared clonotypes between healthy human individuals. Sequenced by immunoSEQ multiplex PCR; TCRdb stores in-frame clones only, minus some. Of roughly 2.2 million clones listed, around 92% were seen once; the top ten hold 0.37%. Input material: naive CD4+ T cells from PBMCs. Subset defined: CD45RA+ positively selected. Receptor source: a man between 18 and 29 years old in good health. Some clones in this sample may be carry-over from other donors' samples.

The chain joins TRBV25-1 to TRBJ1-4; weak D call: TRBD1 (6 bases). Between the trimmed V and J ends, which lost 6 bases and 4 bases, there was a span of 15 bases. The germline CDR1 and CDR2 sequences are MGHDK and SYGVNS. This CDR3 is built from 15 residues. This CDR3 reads CASSTDRRGNEKLFF. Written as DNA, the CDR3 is TGTGCCAGCAGCACTGACAGGAGAGGTAATGAAAAACTGTTTTTT.

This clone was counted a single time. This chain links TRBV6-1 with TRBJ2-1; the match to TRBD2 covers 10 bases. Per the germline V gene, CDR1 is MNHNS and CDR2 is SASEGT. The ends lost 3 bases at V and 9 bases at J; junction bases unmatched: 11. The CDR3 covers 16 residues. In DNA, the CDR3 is TGTGCCAGCAGTGAGAGGTCTAGCGGGAGTTTGGGTGAGCAGTTCTTC. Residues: CASSERSSGSLGEQFF.

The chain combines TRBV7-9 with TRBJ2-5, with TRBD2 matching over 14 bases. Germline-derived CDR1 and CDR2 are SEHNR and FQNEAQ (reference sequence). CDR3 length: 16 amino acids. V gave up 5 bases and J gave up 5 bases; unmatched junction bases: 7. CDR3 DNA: TGTGCCAGCAGCCCCGGGACTAGCGGGAGCTCGGAGACCCAGTACTTC. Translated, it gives CASSPGTSGSSETQYF.

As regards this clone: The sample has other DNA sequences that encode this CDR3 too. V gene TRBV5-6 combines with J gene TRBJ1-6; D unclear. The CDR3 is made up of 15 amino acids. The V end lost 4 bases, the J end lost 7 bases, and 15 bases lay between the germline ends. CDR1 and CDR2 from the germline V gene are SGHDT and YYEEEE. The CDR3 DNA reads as TGTGCCAGCAGCCCCCGGCCGGGCAGCAATTCACCCCTCCACTTT. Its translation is CASSPRPGSNSPLHF.

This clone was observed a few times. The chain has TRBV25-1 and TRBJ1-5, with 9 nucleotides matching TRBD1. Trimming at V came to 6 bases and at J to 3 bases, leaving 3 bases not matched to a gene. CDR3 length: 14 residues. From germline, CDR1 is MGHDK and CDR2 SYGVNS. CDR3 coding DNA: TGTGCCAGCAGGGGACAGGGATACAATCAGCCCCAGCATTTT. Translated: CASRGQGYNQPQHF.

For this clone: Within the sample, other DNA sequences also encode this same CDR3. The CDR3 region is CASSSTGGDEKLFF. For the CDR3, the DNA is TGCGCCAGCAGCTCAACAGGGGGCGACGAAAAACTGTTTTTT. This sequence joins TRBV5-1 and TRBJ1-4; 9 bases are shared with TRBD1. The trim removed 3 bases at V and 8 bases at J, leaving 5 bases unmatched. The CDR3 spans 14 residues. Germline assignment: CDR1 SGHRS and CDR2 YFSETQ.

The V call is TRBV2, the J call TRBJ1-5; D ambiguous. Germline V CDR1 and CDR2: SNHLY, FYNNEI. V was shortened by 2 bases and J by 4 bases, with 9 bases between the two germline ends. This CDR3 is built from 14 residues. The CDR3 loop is CASSELGTNQPQHF. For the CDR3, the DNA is TGTGCCAGCAGTGAATTGGGTACTAATCAGCCCCAGCATTTT.

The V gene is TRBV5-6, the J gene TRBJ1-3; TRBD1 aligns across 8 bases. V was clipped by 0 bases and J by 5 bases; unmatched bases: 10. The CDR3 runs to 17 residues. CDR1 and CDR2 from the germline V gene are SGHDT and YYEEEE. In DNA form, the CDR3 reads TGTGCCAGCAGCTTGGTGTCGGCAGGGGGCATCAGAAACACCATATATTTT. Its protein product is CASSLVSAGGIRNTIYF.

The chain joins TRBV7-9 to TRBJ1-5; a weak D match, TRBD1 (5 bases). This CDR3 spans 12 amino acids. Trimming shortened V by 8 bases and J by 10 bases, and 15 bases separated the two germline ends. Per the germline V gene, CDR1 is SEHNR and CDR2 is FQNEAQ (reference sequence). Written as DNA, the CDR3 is TGTGCCAGCGGGACGGGAGGTCTCCCCCAGCATTTT. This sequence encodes CASGTGGLPQHF.

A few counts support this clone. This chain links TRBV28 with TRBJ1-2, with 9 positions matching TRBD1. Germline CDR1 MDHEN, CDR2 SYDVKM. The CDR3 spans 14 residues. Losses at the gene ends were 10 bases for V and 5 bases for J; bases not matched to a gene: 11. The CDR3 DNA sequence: TGTGCCATCAACCCGACAGGGGGGCCATATGGCTACACCTTC. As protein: CAINPTGGPYGYTF.

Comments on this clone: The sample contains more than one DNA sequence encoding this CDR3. CDR3 bases: TGTGCCAGCACCACAGCTAACTATGGCTACACCTTC. Protein sequence: CASTTANYGYTF. The V gene is TRBV28, the J gene TRBJ1-2; D uncertain. The V end lost 7 bases, the J end lost 0 bases, and 6 bases lay between the germline ends. CDR1 is MDHEN, CDR2 SYDVKM, per germline. The CDR3 has 12 amino acids.

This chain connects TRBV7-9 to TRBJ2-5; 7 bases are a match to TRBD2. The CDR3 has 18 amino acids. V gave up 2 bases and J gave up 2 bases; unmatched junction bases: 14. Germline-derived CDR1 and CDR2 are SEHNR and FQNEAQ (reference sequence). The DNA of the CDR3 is TGTGCCAGCAGCTTACGCCCCTCACTGGCGGGGGAGCAAGAGACCCAGTACTTC. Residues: CASSLRPSLAGEQETQYF.

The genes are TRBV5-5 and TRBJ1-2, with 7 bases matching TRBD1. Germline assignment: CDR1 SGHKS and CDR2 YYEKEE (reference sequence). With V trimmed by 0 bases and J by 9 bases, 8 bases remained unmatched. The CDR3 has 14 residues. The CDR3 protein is CASSLGQGIYRYTF. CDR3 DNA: TGTGCCAGCAGCTTGGGACAGGGTATTTATCGCTACACCTTC.

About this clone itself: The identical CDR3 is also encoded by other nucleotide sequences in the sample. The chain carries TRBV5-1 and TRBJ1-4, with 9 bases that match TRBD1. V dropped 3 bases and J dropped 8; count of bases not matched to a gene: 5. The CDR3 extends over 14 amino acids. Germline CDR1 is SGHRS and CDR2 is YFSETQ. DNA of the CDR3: TGCGCCAGCAGCTCGGGACAGGGCTGGGAAAAACTGTTTTTT. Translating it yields CASSSGQGWEKLFF.

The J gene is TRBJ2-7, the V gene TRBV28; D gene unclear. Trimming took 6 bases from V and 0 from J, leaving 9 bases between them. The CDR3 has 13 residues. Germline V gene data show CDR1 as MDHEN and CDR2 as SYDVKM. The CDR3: CASRTGRSYEQYF. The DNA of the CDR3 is TGTGCCAGCAGAACGGGCCGCTCCTACGAGCAGTACTTC.

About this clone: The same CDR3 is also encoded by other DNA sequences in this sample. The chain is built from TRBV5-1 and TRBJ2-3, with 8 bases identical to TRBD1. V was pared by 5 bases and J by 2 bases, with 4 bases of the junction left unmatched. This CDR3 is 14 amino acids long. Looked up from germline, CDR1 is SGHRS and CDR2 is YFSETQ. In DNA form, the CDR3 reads TGCGCCAGCAGTCAGGGACAGGCCACAGATACGCAGTATTTT. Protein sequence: CASSQGQATDTQYF.

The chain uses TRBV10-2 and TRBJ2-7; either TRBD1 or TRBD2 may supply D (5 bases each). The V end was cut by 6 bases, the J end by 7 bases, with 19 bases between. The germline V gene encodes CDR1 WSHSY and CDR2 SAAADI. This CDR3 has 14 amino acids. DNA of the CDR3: TGCGCCAGCAGGGGGGTGGGGGATCCGGGAGAGCAGTACTTC. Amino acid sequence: CASRGVGDPGEQYF.

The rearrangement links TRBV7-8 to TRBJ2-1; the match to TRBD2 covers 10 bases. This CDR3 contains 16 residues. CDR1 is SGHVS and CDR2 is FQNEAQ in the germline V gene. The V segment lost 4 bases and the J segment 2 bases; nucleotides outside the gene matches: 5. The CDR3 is CASSSPAGGPYNEQFF. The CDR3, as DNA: TGTGCCAGCAGCTCCCCAGCGGGAGGGCCCTACAATGAGCAGTTCTTC.

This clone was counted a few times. CDR3 DNA sequence: TGTGCCAGCAGCAAAGGGGGGTACCAGAACACTGAAGCTTTCTTT. It is translated as CASSKGGYQNTEAFF. The chain employs TRBV9 and TRBJ1-1, with D maybe TRBD1 (6 bases). The CDR3 is made up of 15 amino acids. V was shortened by 4 bases and J by 1 base, with 14 bases between the two germline ends. From germline, CDR1 is SGDLS and CDR2 YYNGEE.

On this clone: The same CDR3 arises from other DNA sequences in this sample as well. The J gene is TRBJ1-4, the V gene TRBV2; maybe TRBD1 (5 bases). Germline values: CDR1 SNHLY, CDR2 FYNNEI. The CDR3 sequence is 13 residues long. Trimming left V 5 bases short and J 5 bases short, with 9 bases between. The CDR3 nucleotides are TGTGCCAGCAGTTTGCAGGGAAATGAAAAACTGTTTTTT. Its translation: CASSLQGNEKLFF.

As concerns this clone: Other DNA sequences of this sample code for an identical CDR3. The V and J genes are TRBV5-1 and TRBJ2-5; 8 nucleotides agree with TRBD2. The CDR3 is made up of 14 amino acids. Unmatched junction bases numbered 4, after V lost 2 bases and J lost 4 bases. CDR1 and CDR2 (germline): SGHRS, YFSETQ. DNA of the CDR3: TGCGCCAGCAGCTTAGGGACTAGTCGAGAGACCCAGTACTTC. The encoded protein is CASSLGTSRETQYF.

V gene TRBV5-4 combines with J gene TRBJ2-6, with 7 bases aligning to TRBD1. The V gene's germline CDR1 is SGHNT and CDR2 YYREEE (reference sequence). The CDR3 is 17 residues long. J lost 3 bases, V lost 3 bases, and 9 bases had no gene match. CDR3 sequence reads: CASSSGTVPFGANVLTF. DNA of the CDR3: TGTGCCAGCAGCTCCGGGACAGTTCCCTTTGGGGCCAACGTCCTGACTTTC.

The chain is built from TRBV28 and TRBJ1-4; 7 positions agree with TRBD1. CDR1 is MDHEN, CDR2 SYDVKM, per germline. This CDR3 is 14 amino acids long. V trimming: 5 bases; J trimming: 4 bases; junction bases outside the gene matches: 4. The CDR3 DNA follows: TGTGCCAGCAGTCCACGGGACAGTAATGAAAAACTGTTTTTT. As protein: CASSPRDSNEKLFF.

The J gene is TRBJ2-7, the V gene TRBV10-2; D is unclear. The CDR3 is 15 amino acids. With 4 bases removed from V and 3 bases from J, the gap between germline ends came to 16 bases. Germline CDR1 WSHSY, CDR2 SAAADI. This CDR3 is CASSGPNQKGYEQYF. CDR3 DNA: TGCGCCAGCAGTGGTCCGAACCAGAAGGGCTACGAGCAGTACTTC.

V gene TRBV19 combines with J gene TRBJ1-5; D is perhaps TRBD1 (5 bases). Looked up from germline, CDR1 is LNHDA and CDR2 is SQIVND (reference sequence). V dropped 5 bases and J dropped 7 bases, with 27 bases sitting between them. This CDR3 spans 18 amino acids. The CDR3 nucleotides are TGTGCCAGTAGTGACTCACCTCGGCAGGCAGGGCACCACCAGCCCCAGCATTTT. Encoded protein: CASSDSPRQAGHHQPQHF.

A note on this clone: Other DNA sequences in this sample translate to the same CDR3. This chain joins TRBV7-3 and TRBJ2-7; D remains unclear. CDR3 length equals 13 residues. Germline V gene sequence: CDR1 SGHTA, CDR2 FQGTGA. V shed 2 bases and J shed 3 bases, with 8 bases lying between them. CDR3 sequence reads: CASSLGRNYEQYF. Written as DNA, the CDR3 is TGTGCCAGCAGCTTAGGCAGAAACTACGAGCAGTACTTC. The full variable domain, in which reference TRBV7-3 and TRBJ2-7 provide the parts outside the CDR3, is GAGVSQTPSNKVTEKGKYVELRCDPISGHTALYWYRQSLGQGPEFLIYFQGTGAADDSGLPNDRFFAVRPEGSVSTLKIQRTERGDSAVYLCASSLGRNYEQYFGPGTRLTVT.

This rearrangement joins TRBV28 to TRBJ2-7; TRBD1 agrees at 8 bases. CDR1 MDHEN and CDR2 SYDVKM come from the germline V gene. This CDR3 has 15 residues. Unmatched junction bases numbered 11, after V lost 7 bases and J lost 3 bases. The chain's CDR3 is CASTLPGGQGYEQYF. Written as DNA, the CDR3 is TGTGCCAGCACCCTCCCAGGCGGACAGGGCTACGAGCAGTACTTC.